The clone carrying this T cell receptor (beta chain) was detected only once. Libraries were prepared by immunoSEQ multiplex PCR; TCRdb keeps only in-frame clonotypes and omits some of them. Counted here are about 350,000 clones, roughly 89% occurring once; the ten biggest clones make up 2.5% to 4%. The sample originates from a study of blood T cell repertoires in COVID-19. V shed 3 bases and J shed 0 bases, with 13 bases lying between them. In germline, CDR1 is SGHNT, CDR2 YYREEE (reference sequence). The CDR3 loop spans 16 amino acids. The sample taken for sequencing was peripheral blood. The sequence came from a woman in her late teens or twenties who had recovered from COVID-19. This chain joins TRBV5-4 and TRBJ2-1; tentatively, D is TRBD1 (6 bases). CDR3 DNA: TGTGCCAGCAGCTCGACGGACAGTAGCTCCTACAATGAGCAGTTCTTC. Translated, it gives CASSSTDSSSYNEQFF.